Detailed here is one TCR beta chain. This entry is derived from a study of blood T cell repertoires in COVID-19. Study-level information: COVID-19 samples, acute and convalescent, were from the United States, Italy and Spain. The analysed material was cDNA or gDNA that came from T cells, B-cell-depleted T cells, or PBMCs.

Germline V gene data show CDR1 as MNHNS and CDR2 as SASEGT. CDR3 length: 15 residues. V was trimmed by 1 base and J by 5 bases, leaving 12 bases between them. Authors' processing steps: Scientists estimated how many nucleated cells there were by amplifying reference gene primers. TCRdb's table, derived via immunoSEQ multiplex PCR, lists solely in-frame clones and lacks some. For V, J and clone size, that table is used; D and trimming come from the DNA. The sample contains around 190,000 clones, more than 75% of which appear only once. This TCR came from a woman between 45 and 65 years old with active or convalescent COVID-19. The rearrangement uses TRBV6-1 and TRBJ1-5, with D uncertain. Sequencing was carried out using peripheral blood. In DNA form, the CDR3 reads TGTGCCAGCAGTGAAGTTGGGTCCGGGTATCAGCCCCAGCATTTT. Protein sequence: CASSEVGSGYQPQHF.